This T cell receptor (beta chain) comes out of a study of T cell repertoires in cytomegalovirus infection. About the research overall: CMV epitopes that were recently identified and HLA-C-restricted were used alongside well-studied HLA-B-restricted ones. Based on public TCR beta signatures, there were indications of CMV infection and of a matching HLA type.

The CDR3 is 16 amino acids. V lost 6 bases, J lost 6 bases, and 13 bases stayed unmatched. Of note for this clonotype: Antigen specificity is unknown.

Whole-study results and caveats: HLA-C-restricted CMV clonotypes gave the most frequent clonotype in two of eight donors. Using cumulative public TCR beta family frequency, the authors identified those who carried CMV together with the relevant HLA.

From the reads, TCRdb called clonotypes with MiXCR, one entry per CDR3 protein. The sample records approximately 770,000 distinct CDR3 sequences, around 29% being singletons. Sequenced here: cultured CD8+ T cells from PBMCs, sampled from culture after CMV antigen stimulation. The gene calls are TRBV12-3 or TRBV12-4 and TRBJ2-3, with 9 bases that match TRBD2. The sequence came from a human donor in good health (CMV status not recorded). Some clones in this sample may be carry-over from other donors' samples. The chain's CDR3 is CASSRIAGGPYDTQYF. CDR3 nucleotides: TGTGCCAGCAGCCGCATTGCGGGGGGGCCATATGATACGCAGTATTTT.